Reported below is one T cell receptor beta chain. This entry comes from a study of blood T cell repertoires in COVID-19. About the research overall: The study drew acute and convalescent COVID-19 samples from the United States, Italy and Spain. T cells, B-cell-depleted T cells, or PBMCs provided the cDNA or gDNA that served as material.

Profiled with immunoSEQ multiplex PCR; TCRdb holds only in-frame clones, not every one. The table includes roughly 200,000 clones, 75% to 90% detected once. Germline V gene data show CDR1 as SGDLS and CDR2 as YYNGEE. Trimming took 1 base from V and 4 from J, leaving 14 bases between them. This CDR3 spans 15 amino acids. This receptor was identified in a man aged 35 to 55 with acute or convalescent COVID-19. The chain links TRBV9 to TRBJ2-5; TRBD1 might be the D (5 bases). Sequencing was carried out using peripheral blood. CDR3 nucleotides: TGTGCCAGCAGCGTATATCAGTCCAGGGCAGAGACCCAGTACTTC. Translated: CASSVYQSRAETQYF.